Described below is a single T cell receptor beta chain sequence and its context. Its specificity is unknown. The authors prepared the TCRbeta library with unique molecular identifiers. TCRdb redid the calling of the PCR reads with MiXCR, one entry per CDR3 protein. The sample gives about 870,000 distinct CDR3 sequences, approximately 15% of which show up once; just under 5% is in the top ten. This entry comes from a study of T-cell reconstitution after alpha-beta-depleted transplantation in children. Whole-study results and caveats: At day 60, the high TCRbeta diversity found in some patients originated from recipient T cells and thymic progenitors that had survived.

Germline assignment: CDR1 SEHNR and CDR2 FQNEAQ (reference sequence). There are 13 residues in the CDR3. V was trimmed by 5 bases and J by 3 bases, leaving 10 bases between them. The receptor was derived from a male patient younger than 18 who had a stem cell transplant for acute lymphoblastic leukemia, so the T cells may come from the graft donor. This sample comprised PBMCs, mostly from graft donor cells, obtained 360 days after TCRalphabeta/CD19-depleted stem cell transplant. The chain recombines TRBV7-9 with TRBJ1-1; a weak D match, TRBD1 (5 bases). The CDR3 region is CASSPDRHTEAFF. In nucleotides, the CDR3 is TGTGCCAGCAGCCCCGACAGACACACTGAAGCTTTCTTT. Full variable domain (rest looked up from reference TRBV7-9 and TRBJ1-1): DTGVSQNPRHKITKRGQNVTFRCDPISEHNRLYWYRQTLGQGPEFLTYFQNEAQLEKSRLLSDRFSAERPKGSFSTLEIQRTEQGDSAMYLCASSPDRHTEAFFGQGTRLTVV.